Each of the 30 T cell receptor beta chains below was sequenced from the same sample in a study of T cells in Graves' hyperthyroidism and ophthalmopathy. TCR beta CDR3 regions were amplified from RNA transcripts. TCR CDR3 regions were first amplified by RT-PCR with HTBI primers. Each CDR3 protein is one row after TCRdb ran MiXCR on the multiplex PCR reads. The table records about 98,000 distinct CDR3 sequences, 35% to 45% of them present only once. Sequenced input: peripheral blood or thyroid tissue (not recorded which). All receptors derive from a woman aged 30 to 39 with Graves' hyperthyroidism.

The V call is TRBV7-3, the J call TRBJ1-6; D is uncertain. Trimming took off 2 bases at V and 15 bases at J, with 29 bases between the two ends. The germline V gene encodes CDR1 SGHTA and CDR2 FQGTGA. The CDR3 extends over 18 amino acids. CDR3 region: CASSLGPPTDSGNTLLHF. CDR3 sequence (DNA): TGTGCCAGCAGCTTAGGCCCCCCTACAGATTCGGGCAATACACTCCTCCACTTT.

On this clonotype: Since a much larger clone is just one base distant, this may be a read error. The DNA for the CDR3 is TGTGCCAGCAGTGTTAGCGGGCTCATCACAGATACGCAGTATTTT. Translation: CASSVSGLITDTQYF. The chain combines TRBV2 with TRBJ2-3; 7 bases line up with TRBD2. This CDR3 has 15 residues. V shed 4 bases and J 2 bases; nucleotides not matched to a gene: 6. Germline values: CDR1 SNHLY, CDR2 FYNNEI.

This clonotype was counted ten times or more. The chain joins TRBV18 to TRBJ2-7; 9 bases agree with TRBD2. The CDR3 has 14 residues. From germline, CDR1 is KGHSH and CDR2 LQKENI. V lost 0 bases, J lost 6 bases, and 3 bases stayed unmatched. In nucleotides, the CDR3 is TGTGCCAGCTCACCACCGGGACTAGCAAGCGAGCAGTACTTC. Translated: CASSPPGLASEQYF.

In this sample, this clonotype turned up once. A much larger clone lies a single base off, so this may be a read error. The CDR3 DNA reads TGCAGTGCAGCTAGCGGGAGGGCCACAGATACGCAGTGTTTT. Its protein product is CSAASGRATDTQCF. The chain carries TRBV20-1 and TRBJ2-3; 12 nucleotides align to TRBD2. In germline, CDR1 is DFQATT, CDR2 SNEGSKA (reference sequence). The length of the CDR3 is 14 residues.

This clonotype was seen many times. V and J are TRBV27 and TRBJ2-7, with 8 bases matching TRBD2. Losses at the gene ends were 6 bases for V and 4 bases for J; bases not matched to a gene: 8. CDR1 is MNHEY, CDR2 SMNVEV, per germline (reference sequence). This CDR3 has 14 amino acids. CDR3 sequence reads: CASSPWGGRYEQYF. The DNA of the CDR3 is TGTGCCAGCAGCCCTTGGGGCGGGAGGTACGAGCAGTACTTC.

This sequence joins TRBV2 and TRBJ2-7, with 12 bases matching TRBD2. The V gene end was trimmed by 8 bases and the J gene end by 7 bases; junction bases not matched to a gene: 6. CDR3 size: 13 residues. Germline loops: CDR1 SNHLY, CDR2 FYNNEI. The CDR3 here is CASSGGLAGEQYF. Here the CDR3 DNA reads TGTGCCAGCTCCGGGGGACTAGCGGGTGAGCAGTACTTC.

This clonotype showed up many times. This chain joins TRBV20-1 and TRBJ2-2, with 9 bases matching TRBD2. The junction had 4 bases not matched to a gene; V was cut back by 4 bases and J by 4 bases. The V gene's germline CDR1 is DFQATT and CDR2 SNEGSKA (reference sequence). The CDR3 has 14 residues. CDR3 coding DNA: TGCAGTGCTACCGCAGCGGGAGGCACCGGGGAGCTGTTTTTT. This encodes CSATAAGGTGELFF.

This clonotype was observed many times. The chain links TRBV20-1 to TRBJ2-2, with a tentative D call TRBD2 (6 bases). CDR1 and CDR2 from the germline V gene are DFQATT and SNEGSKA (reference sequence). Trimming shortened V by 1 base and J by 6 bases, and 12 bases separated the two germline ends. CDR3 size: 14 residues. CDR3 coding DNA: TGCAGTGCTAGAGCTAGGGGCGGGGCCGGGGAGCTGTTTTTT. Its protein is CSARARGGAGELFF.

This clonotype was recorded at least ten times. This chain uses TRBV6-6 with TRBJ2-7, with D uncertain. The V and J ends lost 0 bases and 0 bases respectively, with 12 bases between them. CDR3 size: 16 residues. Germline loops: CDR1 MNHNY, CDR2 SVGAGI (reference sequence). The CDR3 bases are TGTGCCAGCAGTTACTCGAGGCAGGTCGACTCCTACGAGCAGTACTTC. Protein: CASSYSRQVDSYEQYF.

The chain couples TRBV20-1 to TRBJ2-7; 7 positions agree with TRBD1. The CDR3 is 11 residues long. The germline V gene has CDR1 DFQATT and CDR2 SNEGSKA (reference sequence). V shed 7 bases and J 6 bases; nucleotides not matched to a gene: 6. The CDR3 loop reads CSVYDRVEQYF. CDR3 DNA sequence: TGCAGTGTTTACGACAGGGTCGAGCAGTACTTC.

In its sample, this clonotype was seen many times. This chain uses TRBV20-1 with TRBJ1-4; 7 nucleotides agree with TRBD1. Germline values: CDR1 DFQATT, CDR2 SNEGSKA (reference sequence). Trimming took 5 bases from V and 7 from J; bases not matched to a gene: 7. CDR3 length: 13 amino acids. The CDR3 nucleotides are TGCAGTGCTTTAGACAGGGCGGGTGAAAAACTGTTTTTT. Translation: CSALDRAGEKLFF.

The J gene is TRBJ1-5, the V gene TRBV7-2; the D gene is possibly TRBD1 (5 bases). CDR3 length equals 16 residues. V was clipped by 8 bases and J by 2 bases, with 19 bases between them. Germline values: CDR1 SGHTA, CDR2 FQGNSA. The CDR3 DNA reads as TGTGCCAGCTTAGCCGGGACCTATAGCGGCAATCAGCCCCAGCATTTT. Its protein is CASLAGTYSGNQPQHF.

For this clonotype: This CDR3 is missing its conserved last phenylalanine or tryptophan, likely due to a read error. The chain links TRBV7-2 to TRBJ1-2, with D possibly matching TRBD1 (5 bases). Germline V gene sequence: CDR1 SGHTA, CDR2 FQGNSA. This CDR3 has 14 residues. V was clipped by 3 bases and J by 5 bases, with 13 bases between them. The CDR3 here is CASSFSGTAYGYTL. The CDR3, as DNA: TGTGCCAGCAGCTTCTCCGGGACCGCTTATGGCTACACCCTC.

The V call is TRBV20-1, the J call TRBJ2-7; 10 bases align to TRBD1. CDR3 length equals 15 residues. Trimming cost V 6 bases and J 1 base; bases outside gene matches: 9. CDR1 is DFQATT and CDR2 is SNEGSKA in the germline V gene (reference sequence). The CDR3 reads CSAAGTGARSYEQYF. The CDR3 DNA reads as TGCAGTGCCGCCGGGACAGGGGCTAGGTCCTACGAGCAGTACTTC.

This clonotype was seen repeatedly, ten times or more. The CDR3 reads CATSDGSVQETQYF. The DNA of the CDR3 is TGTGCCACCAGTGATGGTTCAGTCCAAGAGACCCAGTACTTC. This rearrangement joins TRBV24-1 to TRBJ2-5; D is unclear. Trimming took 3 bases from V and 1 from J, leaving 8 bases between them. The CDR3 contains 14 residues. CDR1 is KGHDR and CDR2 is SFDVKD in the germline V gene.

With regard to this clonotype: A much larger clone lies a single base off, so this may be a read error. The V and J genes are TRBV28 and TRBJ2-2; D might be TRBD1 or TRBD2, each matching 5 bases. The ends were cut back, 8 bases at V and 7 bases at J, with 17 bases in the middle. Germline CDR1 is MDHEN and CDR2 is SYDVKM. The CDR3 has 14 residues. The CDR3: CASLQQEAGGELFF. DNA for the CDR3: TGTGCCAGCCTCCAACAGGAGGCCGGCGGGGAGCTGTTTTTT. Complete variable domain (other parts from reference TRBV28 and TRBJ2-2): DVKVTQSSRYLVKRTGEKVFLECVQDMDHENMFWYRQDPGLGLRLIYFSYDVKMKEKGDIPEGYSVSREKKERFSLILESASTNQTSMYLCASLQQEAGGELFFGEGSRLTVL.

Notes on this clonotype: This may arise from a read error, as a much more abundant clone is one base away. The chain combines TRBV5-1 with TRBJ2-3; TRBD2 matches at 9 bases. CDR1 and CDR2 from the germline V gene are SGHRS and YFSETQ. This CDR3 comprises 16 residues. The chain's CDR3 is CASSFSGRILTDTQCF. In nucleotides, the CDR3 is TGCGCCAGCAGCTTTAGCGGGAGAATCCTCACAGATACGCAGTGTTTT.

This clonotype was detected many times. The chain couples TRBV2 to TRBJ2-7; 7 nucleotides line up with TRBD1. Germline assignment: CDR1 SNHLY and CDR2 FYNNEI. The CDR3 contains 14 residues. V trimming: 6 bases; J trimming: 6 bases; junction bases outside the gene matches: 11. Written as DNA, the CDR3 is TGTGCCAGCAGGAGACAGGGATTATTAGTCGAGCAGTACTTC. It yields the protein CASRRQGLLVEQYF.

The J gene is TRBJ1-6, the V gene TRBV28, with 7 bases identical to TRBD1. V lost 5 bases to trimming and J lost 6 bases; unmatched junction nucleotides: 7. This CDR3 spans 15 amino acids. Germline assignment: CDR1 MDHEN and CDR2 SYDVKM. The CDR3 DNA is TGTGCCAGCAGTCCCGGGACAGACCTTAATTCACCCCTCCACTTT. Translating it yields CASSPGTDLNSPLHF.

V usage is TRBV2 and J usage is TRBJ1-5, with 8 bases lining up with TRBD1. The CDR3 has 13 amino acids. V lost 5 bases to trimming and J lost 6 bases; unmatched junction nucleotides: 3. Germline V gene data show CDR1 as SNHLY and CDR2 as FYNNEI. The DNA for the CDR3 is TGTGCCAGCAGTTGGACAGGGTTTCAGCCCCAGCATTTT. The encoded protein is CASSWTGFQPQHF.

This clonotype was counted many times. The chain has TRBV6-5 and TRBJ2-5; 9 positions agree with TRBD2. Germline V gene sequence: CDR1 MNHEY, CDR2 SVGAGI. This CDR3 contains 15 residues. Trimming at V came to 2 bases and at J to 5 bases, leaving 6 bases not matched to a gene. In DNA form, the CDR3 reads TGTGCCAGCAGTTACCGCGGGAGGGCCGGTGAGACCCAGTACTTC. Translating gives CASSYRGRAGETQYF.

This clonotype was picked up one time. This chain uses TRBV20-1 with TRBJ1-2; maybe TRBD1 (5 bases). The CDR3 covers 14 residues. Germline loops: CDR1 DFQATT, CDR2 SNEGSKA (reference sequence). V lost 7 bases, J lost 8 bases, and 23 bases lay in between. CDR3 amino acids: CSVTTTGGRDGYTF. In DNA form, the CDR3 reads TGCAGTGTTACGACGACGGGGGGGAGGGACGGCTACACCTTC.

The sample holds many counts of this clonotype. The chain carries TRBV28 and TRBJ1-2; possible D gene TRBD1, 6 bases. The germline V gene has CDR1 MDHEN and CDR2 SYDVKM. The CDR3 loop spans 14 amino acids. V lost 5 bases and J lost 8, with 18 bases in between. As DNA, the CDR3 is TGTGCCAGCAGTCCAGTTTGGGGGCGGTCAGGCTACACCTTC. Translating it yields CASSPVWGRSGYTF.

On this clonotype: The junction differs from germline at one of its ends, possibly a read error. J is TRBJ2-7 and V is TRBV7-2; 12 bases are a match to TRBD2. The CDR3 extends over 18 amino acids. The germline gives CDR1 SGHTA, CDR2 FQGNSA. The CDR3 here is CSSSQNPPTSGSYYEQYF. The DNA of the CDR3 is TGTTCCAGCAGCCAAAATCCTCCGACTAGCGGGAGTTACTATGAGCAGTACTTC.

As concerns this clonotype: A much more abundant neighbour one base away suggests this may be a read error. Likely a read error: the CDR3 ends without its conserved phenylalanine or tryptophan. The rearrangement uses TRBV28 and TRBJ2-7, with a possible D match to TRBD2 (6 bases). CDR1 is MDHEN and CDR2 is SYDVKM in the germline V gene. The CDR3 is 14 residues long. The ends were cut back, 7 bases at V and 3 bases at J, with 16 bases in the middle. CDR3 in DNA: TGTGCCAGCACCTCTCGGGGGAGCTACTACGAGCAGTACTCC. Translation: CASTSRGSYYEQYS.

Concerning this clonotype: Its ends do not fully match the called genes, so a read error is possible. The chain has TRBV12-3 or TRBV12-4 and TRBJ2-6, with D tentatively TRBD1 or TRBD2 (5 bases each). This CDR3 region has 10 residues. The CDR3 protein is CASRGTDEAF. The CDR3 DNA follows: TGTGCCAGCAGAGGGACGGACGAAGCTTTC.

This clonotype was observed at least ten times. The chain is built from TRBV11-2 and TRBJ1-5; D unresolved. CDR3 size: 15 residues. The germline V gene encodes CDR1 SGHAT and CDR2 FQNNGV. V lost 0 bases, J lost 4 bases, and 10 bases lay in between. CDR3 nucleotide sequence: TGTGCCAGCAGCTTAGAGGCAGGTGGGAATCAGCCCCAGCATTTT. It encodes CASSLEAGGNQPQHF.

CDR3 region: CASSAIDIPTEAFF. As DNA, the CDR3 is TGCGCCAGCAGTGCGATCGATATCCCCACTGAAGCTTTCTTT. The chain is built from TRBV10-2 and TRBJ1-1, with unresolved D. This CDR3 comprises 14 residues. V gave up 4 bases and J gave up 4 bases, with 13 bases separating them. Germline V gene data show CDR1 as WSHSY and CDR2 as SAAADI.

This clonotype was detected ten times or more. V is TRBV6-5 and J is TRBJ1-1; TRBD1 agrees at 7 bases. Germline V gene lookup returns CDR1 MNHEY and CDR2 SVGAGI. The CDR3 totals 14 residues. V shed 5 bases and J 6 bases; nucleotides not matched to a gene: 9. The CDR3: CASSAWDSSSEAFF. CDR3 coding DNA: TGTGCCAGCAGTGCCTGGGACAGCAGCTCTGAAGCTTTCTTT.

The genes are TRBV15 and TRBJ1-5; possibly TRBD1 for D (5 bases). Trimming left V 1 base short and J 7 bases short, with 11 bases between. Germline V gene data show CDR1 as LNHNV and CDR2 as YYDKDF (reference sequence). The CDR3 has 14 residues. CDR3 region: CATSRGGAPQPQHF. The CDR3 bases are TGTGCCACCAGCAGAGGAGGGGCCCCCCAGCCCCAGCATTTT.